The 2 T cell receptor beta chains in this list originate from one sample, sequenced in a study of blood T cell repertoires in COVID-19. Sequencing used immunoSEQ multiplex PCR; TCRdb keeps in-frame clones, though not all of them. The repertoire holds about 190,000 clones, with approximately 80% as singletons. The sequenced material came from peripheral blood. The source of these receptors is a woman in her fifties or sixties with acute or convalescent COVID-19.

The chain couples TRBV6-2 or TRBV6-3 to TRBJ2-3, with 7 bases aligning to TRBD1. Trimming at V came to 5 bases and at J to 0 bases, leaving 5 bases not matched to a gene. The CDR3 spans 15 residues. Germline-derived CDR1 and CDR2 are MNHEY and SVGEGT. Here the CDR3 reads CASSKGALSTDTQYF. Written as DNA, the CDR3 is TGTGCCAGCAGTAAGGGGGCGCTCAGCACAGATACGCAGTATTTT.

The chain recombines TRBV7-8 with TRBJ1-3; 9 nucleotides align to TRBD1. Trimming removed 5 bases from V and 0 bases from J; junction bases left unmatched: 11. Germline CDR1 and CDR2: SGHVS and FQNEAQ. The CDR3 covers 18 residues. Here the CDR3 reads CASSRDREVPSSGNTIYF. The CDR3 DNA reads as TGTGCCAGCAGCCGGGACAGGGAGGTTCCGAGCTCTGGAAACACCATATATTTT. The variable domain in full, with the rest retrieved from reference TRBV7-8 and TRBJ1-3, is GAGVSQSPRYKVAKRGQDVALRCDPISGHVSLFWYQQALGQGPEFLTYFQNEAQLDKSGLPSDRFFAERPEGSVSTLKIQRTQQEDSAVYLCASSRDREVPSSGNTIYFGEGSWLTVV.